This entry features one TCR beta chain sequence. What it recognizes is unknown. The record originates from a study of cytomegalovirus exposure and HLA in healthy donors. Study-wide findings and caveats: Most likely, a cluster of highly shared sequence variants arose as a sequencing artifact.

CDR1 is SGHRS and CDR2 is YFSETQ in the germline V gene. The CDR3 has 12 residues. V was shortened by 3 bases and J by 4 bases, with 8 bases between the two germline ends. 13 Jbeta primers and 60 Vbeta primers were used for the PCR. TCRdb's copy holds only in-frame clones and misses some; the assay was immunoSEQ multiplex PCR. The data show around 55,000 clones, about 77% seen once. The sequenced sample consisted of PBMCs. This TCR derives from a female donor in good health and CMV-seronegative. The chain joins TRBV5-1 to TRBJ2-7; tentatively, D is TRBD1 (5 bases). The CDR3 reads CASSSQGYEQYF. The CDR3 DNA reads as TGCGCCAGCAGCTCCCAGGGTTACGAGCAGTACTTC.